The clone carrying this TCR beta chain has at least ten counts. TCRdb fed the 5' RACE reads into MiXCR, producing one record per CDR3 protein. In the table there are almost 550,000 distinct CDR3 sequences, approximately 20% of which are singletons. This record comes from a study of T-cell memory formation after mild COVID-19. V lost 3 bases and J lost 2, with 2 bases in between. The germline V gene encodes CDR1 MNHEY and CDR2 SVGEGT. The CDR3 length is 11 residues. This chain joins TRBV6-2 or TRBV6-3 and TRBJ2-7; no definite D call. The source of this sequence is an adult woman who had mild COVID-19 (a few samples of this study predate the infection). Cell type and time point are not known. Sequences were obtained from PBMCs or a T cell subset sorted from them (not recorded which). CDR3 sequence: CASSYAYEQYF. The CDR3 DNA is TGTGCCAGCAGTTATGCCTACGAGCAGTACTTC.